These 18 T cell receptor beta chains were sequenced from one sample in a study of cytomegalovirus exposure and HLA in healthy donors. Use of 60 Vbeta and 13 Jbeta primers characterized the PCR. The protocol was immunoSEQ multiplex PCR, while the TCRdb copy is restricted to in-frame clones and leaves out a portion. The sample includes some 97,000 clones, around 80% of them seen just once. Material: PBMCs. The receptors here all came from a female donor in good health and CMV-seropositive.

V is TRBV10-1 and J is TRBJ2-7; the D gene is possibly TRBD2 (6 bases). The germline V gene has CDR1 WNHNN and CDR2 SYGVQD (reference sequence). Trimming shortened V by 0 bases and J by 2 bases, and 11 bases separated the two germline ends. The CDR3 extends over 15 amino acids. The CDR3 region is CASSESGTPPYEQYF. The CDR3 DNA follows: TGCGCCAGCAGTGAGTCCGGGACTCCCCCCTACGAGCAGTACTTC.

The chain uses TRBV7-9 and TRBJ1-4, with D possibly matching TRBD1 (6 bases). V lost 8 bases, J lost 8 bases, and 18 bases lay in between. Germline CDR1 and CDR2: SEHNR and FQNEAQ (reference sequence). This CDR3 contains 14 residues. The CDR3 bases are TGTGCCAGCGCGGGGGCCGGCCTCGGAGAAAAACTGTTTTTT. This translates into CASAGAGLGEKLFF.

This clone was detected only once. V gene TRBV5-1 combines with J gene TRBJ1-3; TRBD1 agrees at 9 bases. This CDR3 spans 16 amino acids. J gave up 3 bases and V 0 bases, and 4 bases lay outside the gene matches. Germline V lookup: CDR1 SGHRS, CDR2 YFSETQ. DNA for the CDR3: TGCGCCAGCAGCTTGGTGGGGACAGGGTTTGGAAACACCATATATTTT. Translated: CASSLVGTGFGNTIYF.

This clone was seen once. The rearrangement uses TRBV11-2 and TRBJ1-1; 8 nucleotides line up with TRBD1. V trimming: 4 bases; J trimming: 1 base; junction bases outside the gene matches: 8. Per the germline V gene, CDR1 is SGHAT and CDR2 is FQNNGV. The CDR3 sequence is 16 residues long. CDR3 region: CASSSILTGGNTEAFF. The DNA for the CDR3 is TGTGCCAGCAGCTCAATACTAACAGGGGGGAACACTGAAGCTTTCTTT.

The gene calls are TRBV27 and TRBJ1-6; 8 positions agree with TRBD1. From germline, CDR1 is MNHEY and CDR2 SMNVEV (reference sequence). The CDR3 spans 14 residues. V lost 3 bases and J lost 8; bases outside the gene matches: 3. CDR3 residues: CASSFRGRDSPLHF. The CDR3 DNA is TGTGCCAGCAGTTTCAGGGGGCGCGATTCACCCCTCCACTTT.

The table lists this clone with a few counts. The V call is TRBV5-1, the J call TRBJ2-5, with D possibly being TRBD2 (6 bases). V dropped 0 bases and J dropped 1 base, with 10 bases sitting between them. The CDR3 is made up of 15 amino acids. Germline CDR1 reads SGHRS; CDR2 reads YFSETQ. The CDR3 region is CASSLAPGVQETQYF. CDR3 nucleotides: TGCGCCAGCAGCTTGGCCCCGGGGGTCCAAGAGACCCAGTACTTC.

This chain connects TRBV30 to TRBJ1-5; no firm D call. The CDR3 has 14 residues. V lost 4 bases and J lost 0, with 10 bases in between. Germline V gene lookup returns CDR1 GTSNPN and CDR2 SVGIG (reference sequence). The CDR3 DNA follows: TGTGCCTGGACTGGCGGCAATAGCAATCAGCCCCAGCATTTT. Translated: CAWTGGNSNQPQHF.

V usage is TRBV29-1 and J usage is TRBJ2-7; a possible D gene is TRBD1 (7 bases). CDR3 length equals 13 residues. Germline CDR1 reads SQVTM; CDR2 reads ANQGSEA. The ends were cut back, 7 bases at V and 4 bases at J, with 17 bases in the middle. The CDR3 sequence is CSGGGTDHYEQYF. The CDR3 DNA reads as TGCAGCGGAGGGGGGACAGACCATTACGAGCAGTACTTC.

The chain employs TRBV30 and TRBJ2-2; 11 bases agree with TRBD2. Germline CDR1 and CDR2: GTSNPN and SVGIG (reference sequence). The CDR3 covers 13 residues. V gave up 7 bases and J gave up 6 bases; unmatched junction bases: 4. CDR3 sequence (DNA): TGTGCCTTTAGCGGGGGGGCCGCCGGGGAGCTGTTTTTT. Encoded protein: CAFSGGAAGELFF.

This chain joins TRBV6-5 and TRBJ1-1; 7 bases align to TRBD1. CDR3 length: 14 amino acids. The V gene's germline CDR1 is MNHEY and CDR2 SVGAGI. V dropped 4 bases and J dropped 4; count of bases not matched to a gene: 6. CDR3 in amino acids: CASSFVQGSTEAFF. In DNA, the CDR3 is TGTGCCAGCAGTTTCGTACAGGGGAGCACTGAAGCTTTCTTT.

V usage is TRBV19 and J usage is TRBJ2-7; D is possibly TRBD2 (5 bases). This CDR3 has 13 amino acids. CDR1 is LNHDA, CDR2 SQIVND, per germline (reference sequence). The V end lost 3 bases, the J end lost 2 bases, and 8 bases lay between the germline ends. CDR3: CASSIGNPYEQYF. CDR3 nucleotides: TGTGCCAGTAGTATCGGGAACCCCTACGAGCAGTACTTC.

The V call is TRBV7-9, the J call TRBJ2-3; possibly TRBD2 for D (5 bases). Germline V gene data show CDR1 as SEHNR and CDR2 as FQNEAQ (reference sequence). The CDR3 has 15 residues. The V end lost 3 bases, the J end lost 0 bases, and 10 bases lay between the germline ends. CDR3 in amino acids: CASSFASLSTDTQYF. The DNA of the CDR3 is TGTGCCAGCAGCTTCGCTAGCCTTAGCACAGATACGCAGTATTTT. Drawing the rest from reference TRBV7-9 and TRBJ2-3, the complete variable domain is DTGVSQNPRHKITKRGQNVTFRCDPISEHNRLYWYRQTLGQGPEFLTYFQNEAQLEKSRLLSDRFSAERPKGSFSTLEIQRTEQGDSAMYLCASSFASLSTDTQYFGPGTRLTVL.

This clone was recorded only once. The chain recombines TRBV2 with TRBJ2-5; TRBD2 matches 9 bases. The CDR3 is made up of 13 amino acids. Trimming at V came to 7 bases and at J to 1 base, leaving 1 base not matched to a gene. Germline assignment: CDR1 SNHLY and CDR2 FYNNEI. Here the CDR3 reads CASTGLAQETQYF. The DNA of the CDR3 is TGTGCCAGCACGGGACTAGCCCAAGAGACCCAGTACTTC. The complete variable domain, with remaining parts taken from reference TRBV2 and TRBJ2-5, reads EPEVTQTPSHQVTQMGQEVILRCVPISNHLYFYWYRQILGQKVEFLVSFYNNEISEKSEIFDDQFSVERPDGSNFTLKIRSTKLEDSAMYFCASTGLAQETQYFGPGTRLLVL.

This chain's CDR3 is CASSGQGVSAEAFF. DNA of the CDR3: TGCGCCAGCAGCGGACAGGGGGTTTCCGCTGAAGCTTTCTTT. The genes are TRBV10-2 and TRBJ1-1, with TRBD1 matching over 10 bases. The J segment lost 6 bases and the V segment lost 6 bases, leaving 7 bases of the junction unmatched. Germline assignment: CDR1 WSHSY and CDR2 SAAADI. The CDR3 runs 14 residues.

The V call is TRBV7-9, the J call TRBJ1-3; TRBD1 agrees at 10 bases. V was pared by 4 bases and J by 0 bases, with 12 bases of the junction left unmatched. The V gene's germline CDR1 is SEHNR and CDR2 FQNEAQ (reference sequence). The CDR3 consists of 19 residues. The CDR3 nucleotides are TGTGCCAGCAGCTCCGACCTGACAGGGGGCGAAATCTCTGGAAACACCATATATTTT. It translates to CASSSDLTGGEISGNTIYF.

The genes are TRBV11-2 and TRBJ2-3, with 9 positions matching TRBD2. The V and J ends lost 4 bases and 13 bases, in that order; junction bases with no gene match: 21. This CDR3 is 17 amino acids long. From germline, CDR1 is SGHAT and CDR2 FQNNGV. The chain's CDR3 is CASSSTSNSGRNLPKYF. Here the CDR3 DNA reads TGTGCCAGCAGCTCAACAAGTAATAGCGGGAGAAATCTCCCCAAGTATTTT.

The chain joins TRBV7-2 to TRBJ1-1; TRBD1 aligns across 8 bases. J was trimmed by 1 base and V by 4 bases; bases with no gene match: 2. The CDR3 totals 14 residues. Germline CDR1 reads SGHTA; CDR2 reads FQGNSA. The CDR3 DNA is TGTGCCAGCAGCTCCGACAGGGGGAACACTGAAGCTTTCTTT. It codes for CASSSDRGNTEAFF.

This sequence joins TRBV6-5 and TRBJ2-7; 7 nucleotides line up with TRBD1. Germline CDR1 MNHEY, CDR2 SVGAGI. After removal of 5 bases from V and 6 bases from J, the junction contained 10 bases not matched to a gene. The CDR3 contains 14 residues. The CDR3, as DNA: TGTGCCAGCAGTGGGGGACAGCGAACGATCGAGCAGTACTTC. Its protein product is CASSGGQRTIEQYF.